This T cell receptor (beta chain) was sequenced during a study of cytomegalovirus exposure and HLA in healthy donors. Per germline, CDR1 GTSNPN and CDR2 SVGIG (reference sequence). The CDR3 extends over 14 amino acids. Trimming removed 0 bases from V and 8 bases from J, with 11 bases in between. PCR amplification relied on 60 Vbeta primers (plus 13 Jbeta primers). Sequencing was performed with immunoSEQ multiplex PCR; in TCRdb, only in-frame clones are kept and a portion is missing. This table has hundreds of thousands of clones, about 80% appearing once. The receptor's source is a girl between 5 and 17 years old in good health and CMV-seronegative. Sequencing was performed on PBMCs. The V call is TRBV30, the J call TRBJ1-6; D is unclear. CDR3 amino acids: CAWSVVSVYSPLHF. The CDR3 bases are TGTGCCTGGAGTGTAGTATCAGTCTATTCACCCCTCCACTTT.